The rows below give T cell receptor beta chains drawn from one sample of a study of blood T cell repertoires in COVID-19. TCRdb's copy holds only in-frame clones and misses some; the assay was immunoSEQ multiplex PCR. The sample carries about 58,000 clones, 88% recorded once. Sequencing used peripheral blood. The receptors were gathered from a woman between 45 and 65 years old with active or convalescent COVID-19. Each CDR3 is given with its conserved first and last residue. A row's size may be missing; if present it is once, few, many or a size class.

length,J,size,V,CDR3
15,TRBJ2-7,NA,TRBV4-1,CASSHYVGSSYEQYF
13,TRBJ2-7,NA,TRBV10-2,CASSPLRDYEQYF
15,TRBJ2-5,NA,TRBV6-5,CASSYQPRGKETQYF
16,TRBJ1-5,NA,TRBV19,CASSIEGAPGNQPQHF
15,TRBJ2-2,NA,TRBV5-1,CASSLGLTNTGELFF
13,TRBJ2-3,NA,TRBV11-3,CASSSIPGDTQYF
13,TRBJ2-1,NA,TRBV18,CASSPLAGGPQFF
14,TRBJ2-2,NA,TRBV7-8,CASDTRWSTGELFF
17,TRBJ2-5,NA,TRBV14,CASSQEGGQWWQETQYF
14,TRBJ2-7,NA,TRBV5-1,CASSLVSASYEQYF
17,TRBJ1-2,NA,TRBV4-1,CASSQDGKTGYPRGYTF
15,TRBJ2-1,NA,TRBV4-1,CASSQAQFQSAEQFF
14,TRBJ2-1,NA,TRBV7-2,CASSLGGGYGEQFF
16,TRBJ1-5,few,TRBV7-9,CASSSGQSAFHQPQHF
15,TRBJ2-7,NA,TRBV6-5,CASRMGQGVVYEQYF
15,TRBJ1-2,once,TRBV18,CASSPKITRSYGYTF
13,TRBJ1-5,NA,TRBV27,CASSFREGQPQHF
14,TRBJ1-3,NA,TRBV6-1,CASSEFTAGNTIYF
15,TRBJ2-1,NA,TRBV7-9,CASSLLAGGRNEQFF
20,TRBJ2-3,NA,TRBV14,CASSQSGLDTNLIFTDTQYF
15,TRBJ2-3,NA,TRBV9,CASSPLAGLTDTQYF
16,TRBJ2-3,NA,TRBV5-6,CASSFTTSGTTDTQYF
14,TRBJ1-1,NA,TRBV6-5,CASSYSKGHRLAFF
15,TRBJ2-3,NA,TRBV30,CAWSAPPRSTDTQYF
15,TRBJ1-2,NA,TRBV7-9,CATGRGRGRHYGYTF
24,TRBJ2-1,NA,TRBV7-1,CASSSRPSLPGTSGNRSSYNEQFF
15,TRBJ2-3,NA,TRBV29-1,CSVASGTSATDTQYF
12,TRBJ1-2,NA,TRBV29-1,CSVRGQSYGYTF
15,TRBJ1-4,NA,TRBV7-2,CASSTRGDRAGKLFF
13,TRBJ2-2,NA,TRBV19,CASRSRVWGELFF
17,TRBJ2-3,NA,TRBV7-6,CASSSYPGLAGTDTQYF
15,TRBJ1-1,NA,TRBV27,CASSLYREMNTEAFF
13,TRBJ2-7,NA,TRBV18,CASSPPTSYEQYF
15,TRBJ2-1,NA,TRBV9,CASSVDPGVGNEQFF
13,TRBJ2-7,NA,TRBV12-3/TRBV12-4,CASSPRRDYEQYF
16,TRBJ2-1,NA,TRBV15,CATSREQKVIYNEQFF